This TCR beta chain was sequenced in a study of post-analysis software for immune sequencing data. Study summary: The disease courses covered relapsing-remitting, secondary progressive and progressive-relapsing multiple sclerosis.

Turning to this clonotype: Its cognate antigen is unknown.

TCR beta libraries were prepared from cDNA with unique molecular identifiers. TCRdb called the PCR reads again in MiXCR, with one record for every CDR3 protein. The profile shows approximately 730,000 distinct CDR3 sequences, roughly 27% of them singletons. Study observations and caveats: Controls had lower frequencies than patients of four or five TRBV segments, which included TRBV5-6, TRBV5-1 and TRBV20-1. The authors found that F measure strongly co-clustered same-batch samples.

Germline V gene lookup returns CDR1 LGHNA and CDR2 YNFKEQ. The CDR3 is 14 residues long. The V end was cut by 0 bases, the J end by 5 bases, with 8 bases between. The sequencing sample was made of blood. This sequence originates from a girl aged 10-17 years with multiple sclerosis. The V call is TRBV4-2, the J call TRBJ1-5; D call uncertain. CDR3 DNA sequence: TGTGCCAGCAGCCAAGAGAACAGCCATCAGCCCCAGCATTTT. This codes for CASSQENSHQPQHF.